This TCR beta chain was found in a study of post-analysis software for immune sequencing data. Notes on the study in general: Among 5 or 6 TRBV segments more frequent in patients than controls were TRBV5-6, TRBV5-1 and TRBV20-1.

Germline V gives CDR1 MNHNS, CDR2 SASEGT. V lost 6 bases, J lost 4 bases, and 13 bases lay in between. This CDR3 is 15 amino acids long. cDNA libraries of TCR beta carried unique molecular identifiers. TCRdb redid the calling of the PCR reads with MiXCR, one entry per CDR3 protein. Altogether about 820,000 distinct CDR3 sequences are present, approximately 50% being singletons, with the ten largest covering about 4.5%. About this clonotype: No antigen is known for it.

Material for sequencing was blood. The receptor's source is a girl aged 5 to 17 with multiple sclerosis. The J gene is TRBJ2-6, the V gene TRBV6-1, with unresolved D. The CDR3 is CASRAHPKGANVLTF. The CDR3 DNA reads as TGTGCCAGCAGAGCGCATCCCAAAGGGGCCAACGTCCTGACTTTC.